This TCR beta chain was documented in a study of blood T cell repertoires in COVID-19. Overall study context: T cells, B-cell-depleted T cells, or PBMCs provided the cDNA or gDNA that served as material.

This clone was observed once. This CDR3 is 15 amino acids long. Trimming removed 5 bases from V and 3 bases from J; junction bases left unmatched: 4. Germline CDR1 and CDR2: SGHAT and FQNNGV. Original handling: Scientists estimated how many nucleated cells there were by amplifying reference gene primers. Sequencing was performed with immunoSEQ multiplex PCR; in TCRdb, only in-frame clones are kept and a portion is missing. That table furnishes V, J and clone size, whereas the DNA furnished D and trimming. The data contain over 45,000 clones, 85% to 95% of them singletons. The chain carries TRBV11-2 and TRBJ2-2; TRBD2 matches 9 bases. The specimen was peripheral blood. The source of this sequence is a man aged 50-59 years with acute or convalescent COVID-19. The CDR3 region is CASSLRLADTGELFF. The DNA for the CDR3 is TGTGCCAGCAGCCTAAGACTAGCGGACACCGGGGAGCTGTTTTTT.